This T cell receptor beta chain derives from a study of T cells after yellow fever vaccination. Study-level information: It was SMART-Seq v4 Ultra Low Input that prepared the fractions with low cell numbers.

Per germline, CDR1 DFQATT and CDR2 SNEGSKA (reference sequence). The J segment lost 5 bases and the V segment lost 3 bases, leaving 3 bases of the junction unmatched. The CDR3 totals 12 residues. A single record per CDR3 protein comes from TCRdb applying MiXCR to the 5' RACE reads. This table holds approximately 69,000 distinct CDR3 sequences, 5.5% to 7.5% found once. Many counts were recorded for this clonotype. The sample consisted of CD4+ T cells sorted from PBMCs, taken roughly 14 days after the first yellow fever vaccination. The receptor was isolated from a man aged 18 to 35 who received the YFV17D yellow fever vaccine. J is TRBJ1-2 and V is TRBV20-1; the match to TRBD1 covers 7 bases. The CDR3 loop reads CSARGQTYGYTF. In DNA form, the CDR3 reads TGCAGTGCTAGGGGACAGACATATGGCTACACCTTC.